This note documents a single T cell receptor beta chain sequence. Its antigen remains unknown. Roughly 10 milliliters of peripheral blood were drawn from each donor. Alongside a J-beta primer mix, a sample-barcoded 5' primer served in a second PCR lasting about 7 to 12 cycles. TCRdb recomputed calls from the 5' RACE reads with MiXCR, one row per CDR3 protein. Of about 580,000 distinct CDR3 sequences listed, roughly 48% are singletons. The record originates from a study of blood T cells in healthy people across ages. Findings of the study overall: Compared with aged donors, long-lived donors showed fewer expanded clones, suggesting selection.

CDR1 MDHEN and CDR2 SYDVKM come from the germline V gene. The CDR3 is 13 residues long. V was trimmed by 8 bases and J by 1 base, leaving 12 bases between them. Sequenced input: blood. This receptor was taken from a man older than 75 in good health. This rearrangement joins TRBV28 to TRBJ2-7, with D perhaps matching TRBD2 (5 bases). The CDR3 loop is CASRDAPSYEQYF. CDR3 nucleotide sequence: TGTGCCAGCCGGGATGCCCCTTCCTACGAGCAGTACTTC. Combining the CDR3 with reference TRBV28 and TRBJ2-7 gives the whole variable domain DVKVTQSSRYLVKRTGEKVFLECVQDMDHENMFWYRQDPGLGLRLIYFSYDVKMKEKGDIPEGYSVSREKKERFSLILESASTNQTSMYLCASRDAPSYEQYFGPGTRLTVT.